Listed below are T cell receptor beta chains from one sample, sequenced in a study of cytomegalovirus exposure and HLA in healthy donors. The method was immunoSEQ multiplex PCR; TCRdb's version includes in-frame clones alone and lacks a portion of them. Of more than 150,000 clones in the sample, about 86% are singletons; the top ten hold around 2.1%. Sequences were obtained from PBMCs. Receptors were obtained from a woman aged 18-29 years in good health and CMV-seropositive. The CDR3 runs from the conserved cysteine through the conserved F or W. A D gene is named only where the DNA matches it firmly. For some rows the clone size is stated as once, few or many, or as a class when expanded; others skip it.

cdr3_aa cdr3_nt d_call cdr3_length clone_size j_call v_call
CASSHRQGAGGYTF TGCGCCAGCAGCCATCGCCAAGGAGCGGGTGGCTACACCTTC NA 14 NA TRBJ1-2 TRBV4-3
CASSQAPELAVETQYF TGTGCCAGCAGCCAAGCCCCGGAGCTAGCGGTAGAGACCCAGTACTTC TRBD2 16 once TRBJ2-5 TRBV4-2
CASSLSGGGQETQYF TGTGCCAGCAGCTTGAGCGGGGGGGGGCAAGAGACCCAGTACTTC TRBD2 15 NA TRBJ2-5 TRBV11-1
CASSVGGTGNTEAFF TGTGCCAGCAGCGTAGGAGGGACAGGGAACACTGAAGCTTTCTTT TRBD1 15 NA TRBJ1-1 TRBV9
CASSVEAGGNTEAFF TGTGCCAGCAGCGTAGAGGCAGGGGGCAACACTGAAGCTTTCTTT TRBD1 15 NA TRBJ1-1 TRBV9
CASSYGPRGGNTEAFF TGTGCCAGCAGTTATGGGCCAAGGGGCGGGAACACTGAAGCTTTCTTT NA 16 once TRBJ1-1 TRBV6-6
CASSILAGRGNEQFF TGTGCCAGCAGCATACTAGCGGGGCGAGGGAATGAGCAGTTCTTC TRBD2 15 NA TRBJ2-1 TRBV5-6
CASSEVGGETQYF TGTGCCAGCAGTGAAGTGGGGGGGGAGACCCAGTACTTC TRBD2 13 NA TRBJ2-5 TRBV2
CASSLVGRVDYEQYF TGTGCCAGCAGCTTGGTAGGGAGGGTGGACTACGAGCAGTACTTC TRBD2 15 NA TRBJ2-7 TRBV5-6
CASSLDRTPSQYF TGTGCCAGCAGCTTAGATCGTACTCCATCCCAGTACTTC NA 13 NA TRBJ2-5 TRBV7-9
CASSLLSGNTIYF TGTGCCAGCAGTTTACTTTCTGGAAACACCATATATTTT NA 13 NA TRBJ1-3 TRBV28
CASSSQAGGLEQFF TGCGCCAGCAGCTCTCAAGCGGGGGGGCTCGAGCAGTTCTTC TRBD2 14 NA TRBJ2-1 TRBV5-1
CASSYSKEGDTDTQYF TGTGCCAGCAGTTACTCGAAAGAGGGGGACACAGATACGCAGTATTTT NA 16 NA TRBJ2-3 TRBV6-6
CASSLEQRTWNEQFF TGCGCCAGCAGCTTGGAACAGCGGACTTGGAATGAGCAGTTCTTC NA 15 NA TRBJ2-1 TRBV5-1
CASSPLLLRGASNTGELFF TGTGCCAGCTCACCACTTTTGCTCAGGGGAGCCTCGAACACCGGGGAGCTGTTTTTT NA 19 NA TRBJ2-2 TRBV18
CASSDSRSERLAKNIQYF TGTGCCAGCAGTGACTCTCGCTCAGAAAGACTAGCCAAAAACATTCAGTACTTC NA 18 NA TRBJ2-4 TRBV6-4
CASSPRASGGRGEQFF TGTGCCAGCAGCCCCCGGGCTAGCGGGGGGAGGGGTGAGCAGTTCTTC TRBD2 16 NA TRBJ2-1 TRBV7-6
CASSFGSYEQYF TGTGCCAGTAGCTTCGGGAGTTACGAGCAGTACTTC NA 12 NA TRBJ2-7 TRBV19
CASSAGLADPDTQYF TGTGCCAGCAGCGCCGGACTAGCGGACCCAGATACGCAGTATTTT TRBD2 15 NA TRBJ2-3 TRBV28
CASSGYRVGNTEAFF TGTGCCAGCAGCGGATACAGGGTTGGGAACACTGAAGCTTTCTTT NA 15 NA TRBJ1-1 TRBV5-6
CAWRETGSIGYTF TGTGCCTGGAGGGAGACAGGCTCTATTGGCTACACCTTC NA 13 NA TRBJ1-2 TRBV30
CASSIAGQATQPQHF TGTGCCAGTAGTATAGCAGGCCAGGCCACCCAGCCCCAGCATTTT NA 15 NA TRBJ1-5 TRBV19
CASSPGAGLEAFF TGTGCCAGCTCACCAGGGGCAGGCTTAGAAGCTTTCTTT NA 13 NA TRBJ1-1 TRBV18
CASSQARGIYHGYTF TGCGCCAGCAGCCAAGCAAGGGGTATCTACCATGGCTACACCTTC NA 15 NA TRBJ1-2 TRBV4-3
CSSSPVVAGNTEAFF TGTTCCAGCAGCCCAGTGGTGGCTGGGAACACTGAAGCTTTCTTT NA 15 NA TRBJ1-1 TRBV7-9